This TCR beta chain originates from a study of technical replicates of blood from a few donors. The protocol was immunoSEQ multiplex PCR, while the TCRdb copy is restricted to in-frame clones and leaves out a portion. The sample contains about 83,000 clones, under 95% of which appear only once. The CDR3 totals 15 residues. Germline values: CDR1 KGHSH, CDR2 LQKENI. The V end lost 5 bases, the J end lost 1 base, and 11 bases lay between the germline ends. Specimen: T cells isolated from PBMCs. This rearrangement joins TRBV18 to TRBJ2-2; perhaps TRBD1 as D (5 bases). The sequence came from a human donor in good health. In DNA, the CDR3 is TGTGCCAGCTCAACCACAACAGGGAACACCGGGGAGCTGTTTTTT. Translation: CASSTTTGNTGELFF.